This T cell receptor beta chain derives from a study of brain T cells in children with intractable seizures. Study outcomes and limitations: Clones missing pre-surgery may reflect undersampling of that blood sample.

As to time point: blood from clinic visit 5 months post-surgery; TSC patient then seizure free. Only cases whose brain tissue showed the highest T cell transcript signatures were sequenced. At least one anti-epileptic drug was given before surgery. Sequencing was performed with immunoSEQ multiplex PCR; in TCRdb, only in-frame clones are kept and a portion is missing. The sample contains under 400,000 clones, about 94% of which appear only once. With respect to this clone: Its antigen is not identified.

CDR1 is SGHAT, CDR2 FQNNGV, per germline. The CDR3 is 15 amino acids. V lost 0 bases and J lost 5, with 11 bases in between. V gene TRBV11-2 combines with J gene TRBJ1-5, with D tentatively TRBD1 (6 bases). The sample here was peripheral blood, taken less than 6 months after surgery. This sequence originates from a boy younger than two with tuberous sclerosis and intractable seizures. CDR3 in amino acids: CASSLDGGGDQPQHF. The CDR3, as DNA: TGTGCCAGCAGCTTAGACGGGGGCGGCGATCAGCCCCAGCATTTT.